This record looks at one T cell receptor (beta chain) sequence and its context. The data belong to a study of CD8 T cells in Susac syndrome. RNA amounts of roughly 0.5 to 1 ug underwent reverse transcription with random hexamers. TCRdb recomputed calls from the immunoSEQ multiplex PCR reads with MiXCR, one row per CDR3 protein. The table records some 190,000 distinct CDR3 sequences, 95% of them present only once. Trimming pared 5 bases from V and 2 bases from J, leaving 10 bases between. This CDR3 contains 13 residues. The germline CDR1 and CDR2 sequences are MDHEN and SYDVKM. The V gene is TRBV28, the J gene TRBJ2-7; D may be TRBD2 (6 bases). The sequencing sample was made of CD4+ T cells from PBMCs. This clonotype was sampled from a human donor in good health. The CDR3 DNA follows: TGTGCCAGCAGTCGACTAGTCCCCTACGAGCAGTACGTC. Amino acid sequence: CASSRLVPYEQYV.